The present T cell receptor (beta chain) was sequenced within a study of siplizumab effects on memory and regulatory T cells. Coculturing of the mixed lymphocyte reaction cells was performed at 37°C for less than seven days. This clone was counted a single time. Its antigen is not identified. Broader study findings: Suppressive activity of Tregs proliferating in siplizumab cultures remained unconfirmed.

Measured with immunoSEQ multiplex PCR; TCRdb has only the in-frame clones, and not every one. This sample yields about 10,000 clones, of which 40% to 55% are seen a single time; approximately 23% belongs to the top ten. The material sequenced was CFSE-low (dividing) CD4+ T cells sorted from an allogeneic mixed lymphocyte reaction. The origin of this receptor is a human donor in good health; the cells came from an allogeneic mixed lymphocyte reaction.

Here the CDR3 reads CASSQIGGQGYTF. The CDR3 DNA reads TGTGCCAGCAGCCAAATCGGGGGGCAAGGCTACACCTTC. The chain recombines TRBV5-6 with TRBJ1-2; perhaps TRBD1 as D (6 bases). The length of the CDR3 is 13 residues. Per germline, CDR1 SGHDT and CDR2 YYEEEE. The germline V and J ends were trimmed by 4 bases and 8 bases, with 15 bases remaining between them. Using reference TRBV5-6 and TRBJ1-2 for the parts outside the CDR3, the full variable domain is DAGVTQSPTHLIKTRGQQVTLRCSPKSGHDTVSWYQQALGQGPQFIFQYYEEEERQRGNFPDRFSGHQFPNYSSELNVNALLLGDSALYLCASSQIGGQGYTFGSGTRLTVV.